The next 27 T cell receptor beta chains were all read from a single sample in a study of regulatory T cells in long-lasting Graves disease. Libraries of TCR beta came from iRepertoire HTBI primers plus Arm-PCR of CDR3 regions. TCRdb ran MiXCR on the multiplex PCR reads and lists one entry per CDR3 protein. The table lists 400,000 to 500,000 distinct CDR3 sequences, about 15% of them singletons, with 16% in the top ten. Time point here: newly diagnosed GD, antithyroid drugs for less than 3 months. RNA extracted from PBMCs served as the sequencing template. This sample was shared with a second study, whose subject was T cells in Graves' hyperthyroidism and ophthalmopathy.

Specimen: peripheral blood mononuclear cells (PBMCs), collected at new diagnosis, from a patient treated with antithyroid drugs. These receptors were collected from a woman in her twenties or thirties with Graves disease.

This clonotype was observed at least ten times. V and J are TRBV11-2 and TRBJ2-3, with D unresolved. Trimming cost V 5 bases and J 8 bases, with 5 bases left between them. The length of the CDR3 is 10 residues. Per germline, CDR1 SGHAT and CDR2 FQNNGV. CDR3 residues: CASSASTQYF. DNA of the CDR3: TGTGCCAGCAGCGCCTCTACGCAGTATTTT.

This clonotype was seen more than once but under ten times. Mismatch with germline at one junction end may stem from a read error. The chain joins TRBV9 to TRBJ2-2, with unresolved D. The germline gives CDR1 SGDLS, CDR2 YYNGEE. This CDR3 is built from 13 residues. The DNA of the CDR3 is TGTGCCAGCAGCGTAGAAAGTACCGAGGAGCTGTTTTTT. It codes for CASSVESTEELFF.

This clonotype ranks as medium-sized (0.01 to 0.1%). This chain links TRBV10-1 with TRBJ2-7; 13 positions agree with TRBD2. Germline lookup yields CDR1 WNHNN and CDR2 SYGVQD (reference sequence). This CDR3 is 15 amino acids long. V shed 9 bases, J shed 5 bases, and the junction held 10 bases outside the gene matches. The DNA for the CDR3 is TGCGCCAGTCGCACGATTGGACTAGCGGGAGACGAGCAGTACTTC. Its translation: CASRTIGLAGDEQYF.

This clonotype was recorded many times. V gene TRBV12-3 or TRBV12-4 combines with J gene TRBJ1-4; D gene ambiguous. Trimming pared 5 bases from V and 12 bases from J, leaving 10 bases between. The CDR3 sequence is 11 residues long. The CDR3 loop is CASSLKVELFF. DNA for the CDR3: TGTGCCAGCAGTCTCAAGGTGGAACTGTTTTTT.

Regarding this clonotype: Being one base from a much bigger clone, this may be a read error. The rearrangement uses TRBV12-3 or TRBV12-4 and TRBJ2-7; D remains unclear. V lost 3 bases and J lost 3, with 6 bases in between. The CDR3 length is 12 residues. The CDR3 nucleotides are TGTGCCAGCAGTTTCGCGGTCTACGAGCAGTACTTC. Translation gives CASSFAVYEQYF.

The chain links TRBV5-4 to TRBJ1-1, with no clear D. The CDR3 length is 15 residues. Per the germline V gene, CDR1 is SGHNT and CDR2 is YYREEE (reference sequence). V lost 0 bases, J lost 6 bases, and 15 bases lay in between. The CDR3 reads CASSLGNSYGAEAFF. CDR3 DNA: TGTGCCAGCAGCTTGGGGAATTCCTATGGGGCTGAAGCTTTCTTT.

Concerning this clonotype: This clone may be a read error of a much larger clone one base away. CDR3 residues: CASSVESGMITEAFF. The CDR3 DNA is TGTGCCAGCAGCGTAGAGTCGGGAATGATCACTGAAGCTTTCTTT. The rearrangement uses TRBV9 and TRBJ1-1; D is unclear. Trimming took 0 bases from V and 4 from J, leaving 13 bases between them. The germline gives CDR1 SGDLS, CDR2 YYNGEE. CDR3 length: 15 amino acids.

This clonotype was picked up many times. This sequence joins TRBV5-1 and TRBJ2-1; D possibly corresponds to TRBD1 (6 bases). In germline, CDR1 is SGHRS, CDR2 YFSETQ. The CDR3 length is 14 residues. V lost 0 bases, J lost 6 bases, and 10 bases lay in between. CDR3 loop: CASSLDRAPNEQFF. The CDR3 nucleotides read TGCGCCAGCAGCTTGGACAGGGCTCCCAATGAGCAGTTCTTC.

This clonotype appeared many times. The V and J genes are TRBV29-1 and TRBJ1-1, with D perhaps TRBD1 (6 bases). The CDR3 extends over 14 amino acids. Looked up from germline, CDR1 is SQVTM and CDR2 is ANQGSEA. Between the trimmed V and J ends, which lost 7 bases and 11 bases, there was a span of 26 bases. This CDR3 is CSARPTDSAAGAFF. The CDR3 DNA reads TGCAGCGCACGCCCAACGGACAGCGCAGCTGGGGCTTTCTTT.

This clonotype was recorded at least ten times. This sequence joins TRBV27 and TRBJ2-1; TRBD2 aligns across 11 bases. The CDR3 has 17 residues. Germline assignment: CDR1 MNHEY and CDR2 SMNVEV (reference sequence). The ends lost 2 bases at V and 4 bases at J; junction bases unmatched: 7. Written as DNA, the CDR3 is TGTGCCAGCAGTTTACTGGGACTAGCGGATAGATACAATGAGCAGTTCTTC. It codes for CASSLLGLADRYNEQFF.

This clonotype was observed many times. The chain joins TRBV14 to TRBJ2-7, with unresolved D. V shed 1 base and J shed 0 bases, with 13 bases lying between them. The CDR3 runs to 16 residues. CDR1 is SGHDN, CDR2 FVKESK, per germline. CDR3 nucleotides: TGTGCCAGCAGCCAAGTGGGGATCCCCTCCTCCTACGAGCAGTACTTC. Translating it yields CASSQVGIPSSYEQYF.

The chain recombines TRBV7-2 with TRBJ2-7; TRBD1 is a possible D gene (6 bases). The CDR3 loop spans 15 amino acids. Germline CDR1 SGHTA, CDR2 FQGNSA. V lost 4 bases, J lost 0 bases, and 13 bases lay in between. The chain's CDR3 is CASSSSTGSSYEQYF. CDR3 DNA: TGTGCCAGCAGCTCTAGTACAGGGAGCTCCTACGAGCAGTACTTC.

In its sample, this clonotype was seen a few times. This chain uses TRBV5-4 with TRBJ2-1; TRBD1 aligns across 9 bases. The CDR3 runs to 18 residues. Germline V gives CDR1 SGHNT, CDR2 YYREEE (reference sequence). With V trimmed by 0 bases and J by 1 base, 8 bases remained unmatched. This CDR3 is CASSLGSGTGRSYNEQFF. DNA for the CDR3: TGTGCCAGCAGCTTGGGATCCGGGACAGGGAGGTCCTACAATGAGCAGTTCTTC.

CDR3 sequence: CASSQDTLTVPSTDTQYF. The CDR3 coding sequence is TGCGCCAGCAGCCAAGACACCTTGACTGTCCCTAGCACAGATACGCAGTATTTT. V and J are TRBV4-1 and TRBJ2-3, with D hard to call. Germline V gene sequence: CDR1 MGHRA, CDR2 YSYEKL. Deletions cut 0 bases from V and 0 bases from J, with 16 bases between. This CDR3 has 18 amino acids.

The CDR3 reads CASRASGTSGYNEQFF. Here the CDR3 DNA reads TGTGCCAGCAGAGCTTCCGGGACTAGCGGCTACAATGAGCAGTTCTTC. The chain combines TRBV27 with TRBJ2-1; TRBD2 agrees at 11 bases. The germline CDR1 and CDR2 sequences are MNHEY and SMNVEV (reference sequence). V lost 6 bases and J lost 3; bases outside the gene matches: 7. This CDR3 contains 16 residues.

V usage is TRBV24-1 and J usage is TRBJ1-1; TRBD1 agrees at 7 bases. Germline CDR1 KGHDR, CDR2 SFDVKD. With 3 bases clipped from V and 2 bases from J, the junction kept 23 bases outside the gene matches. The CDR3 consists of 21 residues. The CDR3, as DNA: TGTGCCACCAGTGATGGACCGGGACAGCATCCGTCAGGCACCGTTAACACTGAAGCTTTCTTT. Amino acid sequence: CATSDGPGQHPSGTVNTEAFF.

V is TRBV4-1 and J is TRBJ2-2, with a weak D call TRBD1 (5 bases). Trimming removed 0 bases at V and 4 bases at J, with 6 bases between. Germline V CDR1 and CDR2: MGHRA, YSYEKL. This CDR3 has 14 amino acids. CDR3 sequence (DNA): TGCGCCAGCAGCCAAGAGACAGTCACCGGGGAGCTGTTTTTT. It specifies CASSQETVTGELFF.

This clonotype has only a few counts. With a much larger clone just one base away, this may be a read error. CDR3 coding DNA: TGTGCCAGCAGCCAAGGGCCTAGCGAGTCCTACGAGCAGTACTTC. Translated, it gives CASSQGPSESYEQYF. This chain joins TRBV4-2 and TRBJ2-7; TRBD2 is a possible D gene (6 bases). The V end lost 1 base, the J end lost 1 base, and 11 bases lay between the germline ends. Germline V gene lookup returns CDR1 LGHNA and CDR2 YNFKEQ. CDR3 size: 15 residues.

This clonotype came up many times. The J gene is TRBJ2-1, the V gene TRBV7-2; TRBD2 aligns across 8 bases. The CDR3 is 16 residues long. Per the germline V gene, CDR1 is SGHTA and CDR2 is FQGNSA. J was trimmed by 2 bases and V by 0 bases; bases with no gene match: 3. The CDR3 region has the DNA TGTGCCAGCAGCTTAGCTAGCGGGACTACCTACAATGAGCAGTTCTTC. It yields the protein CASSLASGTTYNEQFF.

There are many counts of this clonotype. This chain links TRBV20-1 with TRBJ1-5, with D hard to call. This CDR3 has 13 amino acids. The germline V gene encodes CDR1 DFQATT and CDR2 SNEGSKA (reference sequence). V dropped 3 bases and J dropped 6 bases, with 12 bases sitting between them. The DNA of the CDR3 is TGCAGTGCTAGCGCGAGAAGCGGTCAGCCCCAGCATTTT. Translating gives CSASARSGQPQHF.

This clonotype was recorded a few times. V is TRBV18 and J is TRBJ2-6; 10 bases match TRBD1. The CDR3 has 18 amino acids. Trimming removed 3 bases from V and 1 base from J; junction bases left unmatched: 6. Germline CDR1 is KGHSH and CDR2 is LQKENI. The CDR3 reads CASSPRDRGGSGANVLTF. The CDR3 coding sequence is TGTGCCAGCTCACCGCGGGACAGGGGAGGATCTGGGGCCAACGTCCTGACTTTC.

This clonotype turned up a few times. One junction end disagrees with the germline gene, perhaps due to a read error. CDR3 sequence reads: CASSPPGTAFIEQSF. Written as DNA, the CDR3 is TGTGCCAGCAGTCCCCCCGGGACTGCTTTCATTGAGCAGTCCTTC. The chain joins TRBV12-3 or TRBV12-4 to TRBJ2-1; TRBD2 might be the D (6 bases). CDR3 length equals 15 residues.

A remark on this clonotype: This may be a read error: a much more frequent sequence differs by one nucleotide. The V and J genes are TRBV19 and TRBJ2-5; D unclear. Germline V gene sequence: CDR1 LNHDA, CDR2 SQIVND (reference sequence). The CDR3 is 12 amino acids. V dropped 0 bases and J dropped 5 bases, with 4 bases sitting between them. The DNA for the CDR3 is TGTGCCAGTAGTATAGATCGGGAGACCCAGTACTTC. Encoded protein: CASSIDRETQYF.

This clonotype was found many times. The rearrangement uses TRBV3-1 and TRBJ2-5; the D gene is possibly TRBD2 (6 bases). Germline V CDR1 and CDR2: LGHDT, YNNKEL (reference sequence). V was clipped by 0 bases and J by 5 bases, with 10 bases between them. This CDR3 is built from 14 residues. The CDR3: CASSQDTGGETQYF. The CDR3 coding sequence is TGTGCCAGCAGCCAAGATACAGGAGGGGAGACCCAGTACTTC.

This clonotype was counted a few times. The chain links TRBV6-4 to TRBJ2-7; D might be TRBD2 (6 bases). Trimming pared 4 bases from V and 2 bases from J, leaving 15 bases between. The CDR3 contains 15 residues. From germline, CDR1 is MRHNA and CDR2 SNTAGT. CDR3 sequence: CASSVGGGTTYEQYF. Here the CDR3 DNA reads TGTGCCAGCAGTGTTGGGGGAGGAACCACCTACGAGCAGTACTTC.

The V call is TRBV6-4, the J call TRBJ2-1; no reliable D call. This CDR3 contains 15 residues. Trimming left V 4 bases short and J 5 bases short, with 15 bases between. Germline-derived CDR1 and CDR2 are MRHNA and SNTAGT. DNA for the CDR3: TGTGCCAGCAGTGTTGAGCTGATTGGAGACAATGAGCAGTTCTTC. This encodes CASSVELIGDNEQFF.

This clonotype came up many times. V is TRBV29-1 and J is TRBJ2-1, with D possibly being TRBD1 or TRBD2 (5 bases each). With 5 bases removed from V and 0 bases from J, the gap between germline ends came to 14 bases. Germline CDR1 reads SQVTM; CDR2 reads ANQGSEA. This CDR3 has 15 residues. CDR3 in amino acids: CSVRVGGFSYNEQFF. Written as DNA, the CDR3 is TGCAGCGTTAGGGTTGGGGGATTCTCCTACAATGAGCAGTTCTTC.